Shown below are 21 T cell receptor beta chains from a single sample sequenced in a study of human T cells and chemical hapten exposure (dated by TCRdb to the early 2020s). Library preparation was by RACE. The sequencer listed for this sample is NextSeq 500. TCRdb reran the public reads through fastp at Q25 and MiXCR, keeping productive beta chains. Rows with a matching CDR3 protein are joined into one entry that keeps the most common DNA and genes. The sample table holds under 200,000 distinct CDR3 sequences, of which around a quarter were seen once. The ten largest clonotypes hold around 1.9% of the sample. In the paper's terms, the time point label means: patch test 3, about 24 weeks after DPC sensitization. What the treatment or condition label conveys for this sample: therapeutic diphenylcyclopropenone sensitization with weekly scalp DPC. This specimen consisted of whole blood, obtained in connection with sensitization to the hapten diphenylcyclopropenone (DPC). These TCRs come from a young woman with alopecia areata. Some clones in this sample may be carry-over from other donors' samples.

The J gene is TRBJ1-2, the V gene TRBV18; no definite D call. The CDR3 totals 12 residues. Germline-derived CDR1 and CDR2 are KGHSH and LQKENI. Trimming took 4 bases from V and 6 from J, leaving 9 bases between them. The CDR3 region has the DNA TGTGCCAGCTCACGAGGGAACGATGGCTACACCTTC. It encodes CASSRGNDGYTF. Full variable domain (remainder filled in from reference TRBV18 and TRBJ1-2): NAGVMQNPRHLVRRRGQEARLRCSPMKGHSHVYWYRQLPEEGLKFMVYLQKENIIDESGMPKERFSAEFPKEGPSILRIQQVVRGDSAAYFCASSRGNDGYTFGSGTRLTVV.

Ten or more counts support this clonotype. The J gene is TRBJ2-7, the V gene TRBV4-3, with 11 nucleotides matching TRBD2. The germline gives CDR1 LGHNA, CDR2 YSLEER. V was clipped by 4 bases and J by 4 bases; unmatched bases: 0. This CDR3 contains 13 residues. The CDR3 reads CASSRTSGYEQYF. The DNA for the CDR3 is TGCGCCAGCAGCCGGACTAGCGGGTACGAGCAGTACTTC.

The chain joins TRBV6-6 to TRBJ2-1; the match to TRBD2 covers 12 bases. V was pared by 8 bases and J by 5 bases, with 10 bases of the junction left unmatched. The germline gives CDR1 MNHNY, CDR2 SVGAGI (reference sequence). The CDR3 is 16 amino acids. The CDR3 sequence is CASGIGLAGRNNEQFF. The CDR3 DNA is TGTGCCAGCGGAATAGGACTAGCGGGACGAAACAATGAGCAGTTCTTC.

V gene TRBV20-1 combines with J gene TRBJ1-1, with D uncertain. The germline gives CDR1 DFQATT, CDR2 SNEGSKA (reference sequence). There are 11 residues in the CDR3. V was pared by 3 bases and J by 0 bases, with 2 bases between. CDR3 sequence: CSASMNTEAFF. Written as DNA, the CDR3 is TGCAGTGCTAGTATGAACACTGAAGCTTTCTTT.

The chain employs TRBV4-3 and TRBJ1-1; D not resolved. CDR1 is LGHNA, CDR2 YSLEER, per germline. Trimming stripped 1 base from V and 0 bases from J, with 6 bases between. The CDR3 sequence is 14 residues long. CDR3 nucleotides: TGCGCCAGCAGCCAAGTGCTAATGAACACTGAAGCTTTCTTT. It specifies CASSQVLMNTEAFF.

The gene calls are TRBV18 and TRBJ2-1; 7 bases are a match to TRBD2. V gave up 5 bases and J gave up 7 bases; unmatched junction bases: 5. The CDR3 loop spans 13 amino acids. CDR1 and CDR2 (germline): KGHSH, LQKENI. CDR3 residues: CASSSRGKNEQFF. As DNA, the CDR3 is TGTGCCAGCTCATCGCGGGGGAAAAATGAGCAGTTCTTC. Full variable domain (remainder filled in from reference TRBV18 and TRBJ2-1): NAGVMQNPRHLVRRRGQEARLRCSPMKGHSHVYWYRQLPEEGLKFMVYLQKENIIDESGMPKERFSAEFPKEGPSILRIQQVVRGDSAAYFCASSSRGKNEQFFGPGTRLTVL.

This clonotype occurred a few times. V gene TRBV6-5 combines with J gene TRBJ2-2; 9 bases fit TRBD1. J gave up 6 bases and V 6 bases, and 8 bases lay outside the gene matches. The germline gives CDR1 MNHEY, CDR2 SVGAGI. The CDR3 consists of 15 residues. Written as DNA, the CDR3 is TGTGCCAGCAGCAAGGGACAGGGATTGGCCGGGGAGCTGTTTTTT. Amino acids: CASSKGQGLAGELFF.

V and J are TRBV20-1 and TRBJ2-5; D gene uncertain. The CDR3 is 13 residues long. V shed 2 bases and J shed 9 bases, with 16 bases lying between them. CDR1 is DFQATT and CDR2 is SNEGSKA in the germline V gene (reference sequence). The chain's CDR3 is CSARSRQERSQYF. The DNA for the CDR3 is TGCAGTGCTAGAAGCCGTCAGGAGAGGTCCCAGTACTTC.

The rearrangement uses TRBV14 and TRBJ2-7, with a tentative D call TRBD2 (6 bases). The CDR3 totals 15 residues. The V gene lost 8 bases and the J gene lost 5 bases, with 22 bases spanning the gap. Looked up from germline, CDR1 is SGHDN and CDR2 is FVKESK. CDR3 nucleotide sequence: TGTGCCAGCGCTCTCAGGAGGGGTAGGAAGGACGAGCAGTACTTC. This gives the protein CASALRRGRKDEQYF.

This clonotype was found a few times. The chain has TRBV25-1 and TRBJ2-7; 10 nucleotides agree with TRBD2. V shed 2 bases and J 3 bases; nucleotides not matched to a gene: 4. CDR1 and CDR2 from the germline V gene are MGHDK and SYGVNS. CDR3 length: 15 amino acids. CDR3 residues: CASSEASGGIYEQYF. CDR3 DNA: TGTGCCAGCAGTGAAGCTAGCGGGGGAATCTACGAGCAGTACTTC.

The chain combines TRBV12-3 or TRBV12-4 with TRBJ1-5, with D unclear. The CDR3 runs to 14 residues. The V end was cut by 2 bases, the J end by 5 bases, with 10 bases between. The CDR3: CASSLTADYQPQHF. The CDR3 region has the DNA TGTGCCAGCAGTTTAACCGCAGACTATCAGCCCCAGCATTTT.

J is TRBJ2-2 and V is TRBV4-1; D might be TRBD1 or TRBD2, each matching 5 bases. The V end was cut by 4 bases, the J end by 10 bases, with 16 bases between. The CDR3 runs 14 residues. The germline V gene has CDR1 MGHRA and CDR2 YSYEKL. Here the CDR3 reads CASSPPGPNEELFF. CDR3 coding DNA: TGCGCCAGCAGCCCCCCGGGACCAAATGAGGAGCTGTTTTTT.

The V and J genes are TRBV29-1 and TRBJ2-3; TRBD2 might be the D (6 bases). There are 13 residues in the CDR3. In germline, CDR1 is SQVTM, CDR2 ANQGSEA. V shed 1 base and J shed 1 base, with 6 bases lying between them. CDR3 protein: CSVEAGGTDTQYF. CDR3 nucleotide sequence: TGCAGCGTTGAAGCGGGGGGCACAGATACGCAGTATTTT.

The J gene is TRBJ2-1, the V gene TRBV29-1, with 7 nucleotides matching TRBD2. Per germline, CDR1 SQVTM and CDR2 ANQGSEA. This CDR3 comprises 16 residues. V shed 6 bases, J shed 0 bases, and the junction held 11 bases outside the gene matches. The CDR3 nucleotides are TGCAGCGTCCCGGCTCGGACTAGGGCCTCCTACAATGAGCAGTTCTTC. Translated, it gives CSVPARTRASYNEQFF.

The table lists this clonotype with a few counts. The chain carries TRBV4-2 and TRBJ2-7; D not certain. Between the trimmed V and J ends, which lost 0 bases and 0 bases, there was a span of 3 bases. The germline CDR1 and CDR2 sequences are LGHNA and YNFKEQ. The CDR3 is 13 amino acids. The CDR3 sequence: CASSQEASYEQYF. The CDR3 DNA reads as TGTGCCAGCAGCCAAGAGGCCTCCTACGAGCAGTACTTC.

This clonotype has only a few counts. The J gene is TRBJ2-5, the V gene TRBV20-1; D remains ambiguous. This CDR3 region has 11 residues. Trimming cost V 7 bases and J 1 base, with 7 bases left between them. Germline CDR1 is DFQATT and CDR2 is SNEGSKA (reference sequence). The CDR3 nucleotides are TGCAGTGTAATCGGCCAAGAGACCCAGTACTTC. Translated, it gives CSVIGQETQYF.

The chain links TRBV2 to TRBJ2-1; 7 nucleotides match TRBD2. The CDR3 runs to 16 residues. Trimming at V came to 6 bases and at J to 12 bases, leaving 20 bases not matched to a gene. Germline CDR1 is SNHLY and CDR2 is FYNNEI. CDR3 in DNA: TGTGCCAGCAGAGACAGAGGAAGCGGGATACGGAATTGGCAGTTCTTC. This codes for CASRDRGSGIRNWQFF.

This clonotype occurred a few times. The chain joins TRBV29-1 to TRBJ1-1; D remains unclear. Germline lookup yields CDR1 SQVTM and CDR2 ANQGSEA. The CDR3 sequence is 12 residues long. The V gene lost 7 bases and the J gene lost 4 bases, with 13 bases spanning the gap. Here the CDR3 reads CSAQALGTEAFF. CDR3 coding DNA: TGCAGCGCTCAGGCCCTAGGCACTGAAGCTTTCTTT.

This rearrangement joins TRBV9 to TRBJ2-4; D is possibly TRBD1 or TRBD2 (5 bases each). The V and J ends lost 0 bases and 9 bases respectively, with 16 bases between them. The CDR3 loop spans 15 amino acids. Germline assignment: CDR1 SGDLS and CDR2 YYNGEE. CDR3 in amino acids: CASSVGDVIGGIQYF. The CDR3 DNA reads TGTGCCAGCAGCGTAGGGGATGTGATTGGGGGCATTCAGTACTTC.

This clonotype has just a few counts. The chain links TRBV6-5 to TRBJ2-5; no clear D. Germline V lookup: CDR1 MNHEY, CDR2 SVGAGI. This CDR3 contains 11 residues. V was cut by 5 bases and J by 4 bases, with 5 bases left in between. The chain's CDR3 is CASSGRETQYF. The CDR3 nucleotides read TGTGCCAGCAGTGGTCGAGAGACCCAGTACTTC.

In this sample, this clonotype turned up a few times. This sequence joins TRBV19 and TRBJ2-1; D gene unclear. V lost 7 bases and J 4 bases, leaving 14 bases between the germline ends. The CDR3 contains 14 residues. From germline, CDR1 is LNHDA and CDR2 SQIVND (reference sequence). The CDR3 sequence is CASIPAPGYNEQFF. DNA for the CDR3: TGTGCCAGTATCCCTGCCCCCGGGTACAATGAGCAGTTCTTC.